These 18 T cell receptor beta chains were all obtained from the same sample, sequenced in a study of cytomegalovirus exposure and HLA in healthy donors. The PCR had 60 Vbeta and 13 Jbeta primers. Some clones are missing from TCRdb's copy, which holds only in-frame ones; the method was immunoSEQ multiplex PCR. This sample has about 220,000 clones, with more than 65% found just once. Sequencing was carried out using PBMCs. Source of these receptors: a woman in her 30s in good health and CMV-seronegative.

The CDR3 protein is CASSSTANTEAFF. CDR3 in DNA: TGCGCCAGCAGCTCGACAGCGAACACTGAAGCTTTCTTT. V is TRBV5-1 and J is TRBJ1-1; D may be TRBD1 (5 bases). This CDR3 has 13 amino acids. Germline-derived CDR1 and CDR2 are SGHRS and YFSETQ. Trimming shortened V by 3 bases and J by 1 base, and 7 bases separated the two germline ends.

This clone was counted between two and nine times. The chain couples TRBV2 to TRBJ2-1; the D is unclear. With 6 bases removed from V and 2 bases from J, the gap between germline ends came to 14 bases. CDR3 length: 15 residues. The germline V gene has CDR1 SNHLY and CDR2 FYNNEI. Here the CDR3 DNA reads TGTGCCAGCAGCTTGACGAGCGTCGCCTACAATGAGCAGTTCTTC. Its protein product is CASSLTSVAYNEQFF. The full variable domain, with the rest looked up from reference TRBV2 and TRBJ2-1, is EPEVTQTPSHQVTQMGQEVILRCVPISNHLYFYWYRQILGQKVEFLVSFYNNEISEKSEIFDDQFSVERPDGSNFTLKIRSTKLEDSAMYFCASSLTSVAYNEQFFGPGTRLTVL.

The chain recombines TRBV9 with TRBJ2-6; D gene ambiguous. Germline V lookup: CDR1 SGDLS, CDR2 YYNGEE. The CDR3 is 14 residues long. V lost 4 bases and J lost 0, with 5 bases in between. CDR3 loop: CASSISSGANVLTF. DNA for the CDR3: TGTGCCAGCAGCATCAGCTCTGGGGCCAACGTCCTGACTTTC.

Points on this clone: One end of the junction is discordant with germline, which a read error may explain. This chain links TRBV6-6 with TRBJ2-7; 9 bases fit TRBD1. The germline V gene has CDR1 MNHNY and CDR2 SVGAGI (reference sequence). The CDR3 covers 13 residues. The CDR3 DNA sequence: TGTACCAGCAGTTACCGGGACAGGGCCGAGCAGTACTTC. Amino acids: CTSSYRDRAEQYF.

There are a few counts of this clone. The chain combines TRBV4-2 with TRBJ1-1; D is unclear. The CDR3 totals 15 residues. Germline CDR1 is LGHNA and CDR2 is YNFKEQ. Trimming shortened V by 1 base and J by 0 bases, and 9 bases separated the two germline ends. The CDR3 sequence: CASSQGPGMNTEAFF. CDR3 nucleotides: TGTGCCAGCAGCCAAGGTCCGGGTATGAACACTGAAGCTTTCTTT.

A remark on this clone: A junction end diverges from the germline sequence, so it may reflect a read error. The V and J genes are TRBV9 and TRBJ2-1, with D perhaps matching TRBD2 (6 bases). This CDR3 is built from 16 residues. Germline loops: CDR1 SGDLS, CDR2 YYNGEE. Here the CDR3 reads CASGVNVGGTSDEQFF. CDR3 bases: TGTGCCAGCGGCGTTAATGTTGGCGGGACGTCAGATGAGCAGTTCTTC.

The genes are TRBV6-6 and TRBJ1-4; no clear D. The CDR3 is 12 residues long. Per the germline V gene, CDR1 is MNHNY and CDR2 is SVGAGI (reference sequence). Trimming took off 5 bases at V and 6 bases at J, with 7 bases between the two ends. CDR3 nucleotides: TGTGCCAGCAGTGTCTCAGATGAAAAACTGTTTTTT. This codes for CASSVSDEKLFF.

This chain links TRBV5-5 with TRBJ1-2, with TRBD1 matching 7 bases. V was clipped by 4 bases and J by 2 bases; unmatched bases: 2. CDR1 is SGHKS, CDR2 YYEKEE, per germline (reference sequence). This CDR3 region has 13 residues. This CDR3 is CASSPQGNYGYTF. CDR3 in DNA: TGTGCCAGCAGCCCACAGGGGAACTATGGCTACACCTTC.

The gene calls are TRBV29-1 and TRBJ2-1, with 14 nucleotides matching TRBD2. There are 14 residues in the CDR3. Germline CDR1 and CDR2: SQVTM and ANQGSEA. J lost 10 bases, V lost 6 bases, and 8 bases had no gene match. This chain's CDR3 is CSVAGLAGALEQFF. DNA for the CDR3: TGCAGCGTGGCGGGACTAGCGGGGGCCCTAGAGCAGTTCTTC.

In this sample, this clone turned up once. The chain uses TRBV4-1 and TRBJ1-6; perhaps TRBD1 as D (5 bases). Trimming left V 0 bases short and J 7 bases short, with 13 bases between. The CDR3 is made up of 16 amino acids. Looked up from germline, CDR1 is MGHRA and CDR2 is YSYEKL. The CDR3 sequence: CASSQDGWGENSPLHF. The CDR3 DNA reads TGCGCCAGCAGCCAAGATGGATGGGGCGAAAATTCACCCCTCCACTTT.

The rearrangement uses TRBV10-2 and TRBJ1-2, with a weak D call TRBD1 (5 bases). CDR1 is WSHSY and CDR2 is SAAADI in the germline V gene. V lost 2 bases to trimming and J lost 6 bases, with 19 bases between them. This CDR3 has 16 residues. CDR3 sequence (DNA): TGCGCCAGCAGTGAGATGGAGGGACGGTTGTGGCATGGCTACACCTTC. Protein sequence: CASSEMEGRLWHGYTF.

This clone has a handful of counts. The J gene is TRBJ1-1, the V gene TRBV6-5; tentatively, D is TRBD1 (6 bases). This CDR3 region has 13 residues. The germline V and J ends were trimmed by 2 bases and 2 bases, with 6 bases remaining between them. CDR1 is MNHEY, CDR2 SVGAGI, per germline. This CDR3 reads CASSYGGNTEAFF. CDR3 in DNA: TGTGCCAGCAGTTACGGGGGCAACACTGAAGCTTTCTTT.

This chain links TRBV7-2 with TRBJ2-7, with D possibly being TRBD1 (5 bases). Per the germline V gene, CDR1 is SGHTA and CDR2 is FQGNSA. Trimming pared 2 bases from V and 9 bases from J, leaving 20 bases between. The CDR3 is 15 amino acids. Written as DNA, the CDR3 is TGTGCCAGCAGCTTACAGGGTTCTGCTGTACGATCGCAGTACTTC. Its protein product is CASSLQGSAVRSQYF.

This clone was recorded at least ten times. V is TRBV19 and J is TRBJ2-7; 7 nucleotides match TRBD1. The ends lost 4 bases at V and 9 bases at J; junction bases unmatched: 6. The CDR3 spans 12 residues. Germline loops: CDR1 LNHDA, CDR2 SQIVND (reference sequence). CDR3 residues: CASSKTQGMQYF. DNA for the CDR3: TGTGCCAGTAGTAAAACACAGGGGATGCAGTACTTC. The complete variable domain, with remaining parts taken from reference TRBV19 and TRBJ2-7, reads DGGITQSPKYLFRKEGQNVTLSCEQNLNHDAMYWYRQDPGQGLRLIYYSQIVNDFQKGDIAEGYSVSREKKESFPLTVTSAQKNPTAFYLCASSKTQGMQYFGPGTRLTVT.

The chain employs TRBV6-5 and TRBJ1-6; the match to TRBD1 covers 7 bases. This CDR3 contains 14 residues. Germline CDR1 is MNHEY and CDR2 is SVGAGI. After removal of 6 bases from V and 8 bases from J, the junction contained 7 bases not matched to a gene. The CDR3: CASRLAGGDSPLHF. In DNA form, the CDR3 reads TGTGCCAGCAGACTCGCAGGGGGAGATTCACCCCTCCACTTT.

CDR3 nucleotides: TGTGCCAGCAGCTACGGGGGGGGACTAGCGGAATACGAGCAGTACTTC. Amino acid sequence: CASSYGGGLAEYEQYF. V is TRBV7-9 and J is TRBJ2-7; 11 bases are a match to TRBD2. Trimming at V came to 4 bases and at J to 4 bases, leaving 9 bases not matched to a gene. Germline CDR1 SEHNR, CDR2 FQNEAQ (reference sequence). The CDR3 is 16 residues long. The full variable domain, rest sourced from reference TRBV7-9 and TRBJ2-7, is DTGVSQNPRHKITKRGQNVTFRCDPISEHNRLYWYRQTLGQGPEFLTYFQNEAQLEKSRLLSDRFSAERPKGSFSTLEIQRTEQGDSAMYLCASSYGGGLAEYEQYFGPGTRLTVT.

As concerns this clone: At one boundary the junction diverges from the germline segment, which might be a read error. CDR3 residues: CAWSPTISTDTQYF. CDR3 bases: TGTGCCTGGAGTCCAACCATTAGCACGGATACGCAGTATTTT. The chain employs TRBV30 and TRBJ2-3; D remains ambiguous. This CDR3 contains 14 residues. From germline, CDR1 is GTSNPN and CDR2 SVGIG (reference sequence).

The V gene is TRBV29-1, the J gene TRBJ2-7; weak D call: TRBD2 (5 bases). The CDR3 extends over 11 amino acids. Trimming took off 5 bases at V and 2 bases at J, with 7 bases between the two ends. CDR1 and CDR2 (germline): SQVTM, ANQGSEA. CDR3 amino acids: CSVLRAYEQYF. The CDR3 DNA reads TGCAGCGTTTTGAGGGCCTACGAGCAGTACTTC.